These T cell receptor beta chains were read from a single sample in a study of cytomegalovirus exposure and HLA in healthy donors. Assay: immunoSEQ multiplex PCR; the TCRdb copy retains only in-frame clones and omits some. The sample yields roughly 150,000 clones, more than 75% seen once. The sample taken for sequencing was PBMCs. The receptor source for this set is a man between 18 and 29 years old in good health and CMV-seronegative. Both conserved end residues are part of each CDR3. Fields, in order: J gene, V gene, D gene, clone size, CDR3 DNA, CDR3 protein. A D gene is named only where the DNA matches it firmly. The listing skips clone size in some rows; elsewhere it reads once, few, many or a size class.

J gene: TRBJ2-4; V gene: TRBV11-3; D gene: -; clone size: -; CDR3 DNA: TGTGCCAGCAGCTCCCGGACAGAAAACATTCAGTACTTC; CDR3 protein: CASSSRTENIQYF
J gene: TRBJ1-6; V gene: TRBV7-8; D gene: TRBD1; clone size: -; CDR3 DNA: TGTGCCAGCAGCTTTCCCCGACAGGGGGCGCGTTCACCCCTCCACTTT; CDR3 protein: CASSFPRQGARSPLHF
J gene: TRBJ2-3; V gene: TRBV29-1; D gene: -; clone size: -; CDR3 DNA: TGCAGCGTTGAAAACCCTGGGGGGGCGTATCAAGATACGCAGTATTTT; CDR3 protein: CSVENPGGAYQDTQYF
J gene: TRBJ1-5; V gene: TRBV19; D gene: TRBD1; clone size: -; CDR3 DNA: TGTGCCAGTAATGCAAGACAGGGGGATCGAAATCAGCCCCAGCATTTT; CDR3 protein: CASNARQGDRNQPQHF
J gene: TRBJ1-6; V gene: TRBV10-3; D gene: TRBD1; clone size: -; CDR3 DNA: TGTGCCATCAGGGGGACAGGGGATGTTAGTTCACCCCTCCACTTT; CDR3 protein: CAIRGTGDVSSPLHF
J gene: TRBJ2-3; V gene: TRBV2; D gene: -; clone size: -; CDR3 DNA: TGTGCCAGCAACCGGGAGTCAACAGATACGCAGTATTTT; CDR3 protein: CASNRESTDTQYF
J gene: TRBJ1-2; V gene: TRBV6-4; D gene: TRBD1; clone size: -; CDR3 DNA: TGTGCCAGCAACAACGGACAGGGAGGCTATGGCTACACCTTC; CDR3 protein: CASNNGQGGYGYTF
J gene: TRBJ2-5; V gene: TRBV6-6; D gene: -; clone size: -; CDR3 DNA: TGTGCCAGCAGTCCCACAGGACCCCAAGAGACCCAGTACTTC; CDR3 protein: CASSPTGPQETQYF
J gene: TRBJ2-5; V gene: TRBV6-6; D gene: TRBD2; clone size: -; CDR3 DNA: TGTGCCAGCAGGGGGGGCCTAGCGGGAACCCAGTACTTC; CDR3 protein: CASRGGLAGTQYF
J gene: TRBJ2-3; V gene: TRBV6-5; D gene: TRBD1; clone size: -; CDR3 DNA: TGTGCCAGCAGTTCTACAGGGGGCAATACGCAGTATTTT; CDR3 protein: CASSSTGGNTQYF
J gene: TRBJ2-2; V gene: TRBV5-1; D gene: -; clone size: few; CDR3 DNA: TGCGCCAGCAGCCCCCACCGGGATCCGAACACCGGGGAGCTGTTTTTT; CDR3 protein: CASSPHRDPNTGELFF
J gene: TRBJ1-1; V gene: TRBV21-1; D gene: -; clone size: -; CDR3 DNA: TGTGCCAGCAGCCCCCAAACAACTAGGAGTCACACTGAAGCTTTCTTT; CDR3 protein: CASSPQTTRSHTEAFF
J gene: TRBJ1-2; V gene: TRBV28; D gene: TRBD1; clone size: -; CDR3 DNA: TGTGCCAGCAGTCGGAGACAGGGAGGACTCTATGGCTACACCTTC; CDR3 protein: CASSRRQGGLYGYTF
J gene: TRBJ1-4; V gene: TRBV19; D gene: -; clone size: -; CDR3 DNA: TGTGCCAGTAGCGTACGAGAAGCAACTAATGAAAAACTGTTTTTT; CDR3 protein: CASSVREATNEKLFF
J gene: TRBJ2-2; V gene: TRBV6-1; D gene: TRBD1; clone size: once; CDR3 DNA: TGTGCCAGCAGTGGCCGGGACAGGGGATACACCGGGGAGCTGTTTTTT; CDR3 protein: CASSGRDRGYTGELFF
J gene: TRBJ2-3; V gene: TRBV7-2; D gene: -; clone size: -; CDR3 DNA: TGTGCCAGCAAGCAGGGCTCTAGCACAGATACGCAGTATTTT; CDR3 protein: CASKQGSSTDTQYF
J gene: TRBJ2-7; V gene: TRBV28; D gene: -; clone size: -; CDR3 DNA: TGTGCCAGCAGTTTGGTGGGCCGGGACACCTACGAGCAGTACTTC; CDR3 protein: CASSLVGRDTYEQYF
J gene: TRBJ2-1; V gene: TRBV23-1; D gene: TRBD2; clone size: -; CDR3 DNA: TGCGCCAGCAGCTCGACTAGCGGGAGGGAGGAGGATAGCTCCTACAATGAGCAGTTCTTC; CDR3 protein: CASSSTSGREEDSSYNEQFF
J gene: TRBJ2-1; V gene: TRBV7-7; D gene: TRBD2; clone size: -; CDR3 DNA: TGTGCTAGCAGCCCGACTAGCGGGAGTGCCTCCTACAATGAGCAGTTCTTC; CDR3 protein: CASSPTSGSASYNEQFF
J gene: TRBJ1-1; V gene: TRBV6-6; D gene: -; clone size: -; CDR3 DNA: TGTGCCAGCAGTTACTCTCTCGGACGGGGGAGCACTGAAGCTTTCTTT; CDR3 protein: CASSYSLGRGSTEAFF
J gene: TRBJ1-2; V gene: TRBV5-1; D gene: TRBD1; clone size: -; CDR3 DNA: TGCGCCAGCAGCTCCGGGACAGGCACTCTCTATGGCTACACCTTC; CDR3 protein: CASSSGTGTLYGYTF
J gene: TRBJ2-2; V gene: TRBV10-2; D gene: TRBD1; clone size: few; CDR3 DNA: TGCGCCAGCAGGGGGACAGCGAACACCGGGGAGCTGTTTTTT; CDR3 protein: CASRGTANTGELFF
J gene: TRBJ1-4; V gene: TRBV29-1; D gene: -; clone size: -; CDR3 DNA: TGCAGCGTTGTGCGGGGGAGTGGTGAAAAACTGTTTTTT; CDR3 protein: CSVVRGSGEKLFF
J gene: TRBJ1-6; V gene: TRBV5-1; D gene: -; clone size: -; CDR3 DNA: TGCGCCAGCAGCTTGGTTGTCGGGCGGGATTCACCCCTCCACTTT; CDR3 protein: CASSLVVGRDSPLHF
J gene: TRBJ2-7; V gene: TRBV5-1; D gene: TRBD2; clone size: -; CDR3 DNA: TGCGCCAGCAGTTCCGGGACTAGCGGGAGGGTCGACGAGCAGTACTTC; CDR3 protein: CASSSGTSGRVDEQYF
J gene: TRBJ2-1; V gene: TRBV2; D gene: TRBD2; clone size: -; CDR3 DNA: TGTGCCAGCAGACCTCTAGCGGGGGGGCCGAATGAGCAGTTCTTC; CDR3 protein: CASRPLAGGPNEQFF
J gene: TRBJ2-5; V gene: TRBV5-1; D gene: TRBD1; clone size: -; CDR3 DNA: TGCGCCAGCAGCACCCGGGACAGGGCGGTGGAGACCCAGTACTTC; CDR3 protein: CASSTRDRAVETQYF
J gene: TRBJ2-2; V gene: TRBV5-4; D gene: -; clone size: -; CDR3 DNA: TGTGCCAGCAGGAGGGGGAATACAGGGAATACCGGGGAGCTGTTTTTT; CDR3 protein: CASRRGNTGNTGELFF
J gene: TRBJ2-3; V gene: TRBV19; D gene: TRBD2; clone size: -; CDR3 DNA: TGTGCCAGTAGGACAGCGGGGAACACAGATACGCAGTATTTT; CDR3 protein: CASRTAGNTDTQYF
J gene: TRBJ1-5; V gene: TRBV19; D gene: -; clone size: -; CDR3 DNA: TGTGCCAGTAGCTGGGCCACAGGGCGTAATCAGCCCCAGCATTTT; CDR3 protein: CASSWATGRNQPQHF
J gene: TRBJ2-7; V gene: TRBV6-1; D gene: -; clone size: -; CDR3 DNA: TGTGCCAGCAGTTACGAGGAAGAGCAGTACTTC; CDR3 protein: CASSYEEEQYF
J gene: TRBJ1-2; V gene: TRBV4-3; D gene: -; clone size: -; CDR3 DNA: TGCGCCAGCAGCCAAGACGGTTTTGGCAGGAACTATGGCTACACCTTC; CDR3 protein: CASSQDGFGRNYGYTF
J gene: TRBJ1-3; V gene: TRBV7-9; D gene: -; clone size: many; CDR3 DNA: TGTGCCAGCAGCTTACTCTGGGGAGACGACCCCATATATTTT; CDR3 protein: CASSLLWGDDPIYF
J gene: TRBJ1-2; V gene: TRBV6-1; D gene: TRBD1; clone size: once; CDR3 DNA: TGTGCCAGCAGTGATAGGGGGCGTGAGCACTATGGCTACACCTTC; CDR3 protein: CASSDRGREHYGYTF
J gene: TRBJ2-7; V gene: TRBV10-3; D gene: TRBD1; clone size: -; CDR3 DNA: TGTGCCATCATGACGGACAGGGACTACGAGCAGTACTTC; CDR3 protein: CAIMTDRDYEQYF
J gene: TRBJ1-2; V gene: TRBV7-8; D gene: TRBD1; clone size: -; CDR3 DNA: TGTGCCAGCAGCTTGGGACAGGTGCTTGGGGATGGCTACACCTTC; CDR3 protein: CASSLGQVLGDGYTF
J gene: TRBJ1-2; V gene: TRBV4-2; D gene: -; clone size: once; CDR3 DNA: TGTGCCAGCAGCCAAGACCCCTCGGCGGCAGCGAGAAGTAACTATGGCTACACCTTC; CDR3 protein: CASSQDPSAAARSNYGYTF
J gene: TRBJ2-2; V gene: TRBV28; D gene: TRBD1; clone size: once; CDR3 DNA: TGTGCCAGCAGACCACCTACGGGACAGGGTACGAACACCGGGGAGCTGTTTTTT; CDR3 protein: CASRPPTGQGTNTGELFF
J gene: TRBJ2-7; V gene: TRBV2; D gene: TRBD2; clone size: -; CDR3 DNA: TGTGCCAGCAGGGTTAGCGGGGACGAGCAGTACTTC; CDR3 protein: CASRVSGDEQYF
J gene: TRBJ2-4; V gene: TRBV4-1; D gene: -; clone size: -; CDR3 DNA: TGCGCCAGCAGCCAAGAGCCCATCGGTTGGAGCAAAAACATTCAGTACTTC; CDR3 protein: CASSQEPIGWSKNIQYF
J gene: TRBJ2-7; V gene: TRBV7-8; D gene: -; clone size: once; CDR3 DNA: TGTGCCAGCAGCTTACCCGGCAGGGCCCCTCTCTTC; CDR3 protein: CASSLPGRAPLF
J gene: TRBJ1-2; V gene: TRBV5-4; D gene: TRBD1; clone size: -; CDR3 DNA: TGTGCCAGCAGCTTGGGGCAGGGGGCCGAGGGCTACACCTTC; CDR3 protein: CASSLGQGAEGYTF
J gene: TRBJ2-1; V gene: TRBV29-1; D gene: -; clone size: -; CDR3 DNA: TGCAGCTGCACGTTGGGGCTCAATGAGCAGTTCTTC; CDR3 protein: CSCTLGLNEQFF
J gene: TRBJ2-5; V gene: TRBV27; D gene: TRBD2; clone size: -; CDR3 DNA: TGTGCCAGCAGTTTTTTTGCGGGGGAGGAGACCCAGTACTTC; CDR3 protein: CASSFFAGEETQYF
J gene: TRBJ2-6; V gene: TRBV25-1; D gene: -; clone size: -; CDR3 DNA: TGTGCCAGCTCAAAATCAGGTGGATCTGGGGCCAACGTCCTGACTTTC; CDR3 protein: CASSKSGGSGANVLTF
J gene: TRBJ1-1; V gene: TRBV6-1; D gene: TRBD1; clone size: -; CDR3 DNA: TGTGCCAGCAGTGAGCTGACAGGGTCCTCTGAAGCTTTCTTT; CDR3 protein: CASSELTGSSEAFF
J gene: TRBJ2-7; V gene: TRBV5-1; D gene: TRBD2; clone size: -; CDR3 DNA: TGCGCCAGCAGCTCCTATAGCGGGAGGGCGGAGGAGCAGTACTTC; CDR3 protein: CASSSYSGRAEEQYF
J gene: TRBJ1-5; V gene: TRBV7-9; D gene: -; clone size: once; CDR3 DNA: TGTGCCAGCAGCTTAAGGAGTGGCAATCAGCCCCAGCATTTT; CDR3 protein: CASSLRSGNQPQHF
J gene: TRBJ1-2; V gene: TRBV6-6; D gene: -; clone size: -; CDR3 DNA: TGTGCCAGCAGCCCCACTCCTCAACATGGCTACACCTTC; CDR3 protein: CASSPTPQHGYTF
J gene: TRBJ1-1; V gene: TRBV5-1; D gene: -; clone size: -; CDR3 DNA: TGCGCCAGCAGCTCCCAGACTAACACTGAAGCTTTCTTT; CDR3 protein: CASSSQTNTEAFF
J gene: TRBJ2-7; V gene: TRBV29-1; D gene: TRBD1; clone size: -; CDR3 DNA: TGCAGCGTTGGAGTAGGGGGACAGGGAGCCTACGAGCAGTACTTC; CDR3 protein: CSVGVGGQGAYEQYF
J gene: TRBJ1-5; V gene: TRBV29-1; D gene: TRBD1; clone size: -; CDR3 DNA: TGCAGCGTTCGGACAGGGGGAGGTCAGCCCCAGCATTTT; CDR3 protein: CSVRTGGGQPQHF
J gene: TRBJ1-4; V gene: TRBV5-6; D gene: -; clone size: -; CDR3 DNA: TGTGCCAGCAGCTTGATCGGAGACGCAACTAATGAAAAACTGTTTTTT; CDR3 protein: CASSLIGDATNEKLFF
J gene: TRBJ2-5; V gene: TRBV27; D gene: TRBD2; clone size: once; CDR3 DNA: TGTGCCAGCGGATACCCGGGGCTAGCGGGAGTAGGAGGGGAGACCCAGTACTTC; CDR3 protein: CASGYPGLAGVGGETQYF
J gene: TRBJ2-1; V gene: TRBV28; D gene: -; clone size: -; CDR3 DNA: TGTGCCAGCAGTTCTCACCCGGACACAAATGAGCAGTTCTTC; CDR3 protein: CASSSHPDTNEQFF
J gene: TRBJ1-4; V gene: TRBV6-5; D gene: -; clone size: few; CDR3 DNA: TGTGCCAGCAAGGCTTCCCGGGGTGAAAAACTGTTTTTT; CDR3 protein: CASKASRGEKLFF
J gene: TRBJ1-2; V gene: TRBV4-1; D gene: TRBD1; clone size: -; CDR3 DNA: TGCGCCAGCAGCCAAGGGGGACAGGGGGCGCGGGGCTACACCTTC; CDR3 protein: CASSQGGQGARGYTF